This T cell receptor beta chain originates from a study of cytomegalovirus exposure and HLA in healthy donors. With 60 Vbeta and 13 Jbeta primers, the PCR was carried out. The assay was immunoSEQ multiplex PCR, and TCRdb's table has in-frame clones only and misses some. In the table there are 120,000 or so clones, 65% to 80% of which are singletons. This CDR3 is built from 15 residues. Germline V lookup: CDR1 MDHEN, CDR2 SYDVKM. The V end was cut by 9 bases, the J end by 5 bases, with 22 bases between. The sequencing sample was made of PBMCs. This TCR came from a man in his thirties or forties in good health and CMV-seronegative. The chain recombines TRBV28 with TRBJ2-5, with D perhaps TRBD2 (7 bases). In nucleotides, the CDR3 is TGTGCCAGTAGGGGGGGGACTCAAGTCTGGGAGACCCAGTACTTC. Amino acid sequence: CASRGGTQVWETQYF.